The T cell receptor (beta chain) under discussion was sequenced for a study of shared clonotypes between healthy human individuals. The junction had 3 bases not matched to a gene; V was cut back by 6 bases and J by 6 bases. This CDR3 contains 12 residues. From germline, CDR1 is WSHSY and CDR2 SAAADI. In the original workflow: Junction-only immunoSEQ data arrived without quality scores, meaning filtering differed. The method was immunoSEQ multiplex PCR; TCRdb's version includes in-frame clones alone and lacks a portion of them. V and J calls and clone size come straight from that table; D and trimming were deduced from the DNA. This sample has a few million clones; 85% to 95% occur once, and the top ten carry more than 1.5%. Positively selected for CCR7, the CD45RO-negative cells used as naive CD8 cells excluded terminally differentiated effector memory CD45RA+ cells.

The sequence derives from a man aged 18 to 35 in good health. Some clones in this sample may be carry-over from other donors' samples. The sequenced sample was naive CD8+ T cells from PBMCs. The chain employs TRBV10-2 and TRBJ1-2; TRBD1 agrees at 8 bases. DNA for the CDR3: TGCGCCAGCAGGGGCAGGGGGCATGGCTACACCTTC. Its protein is CASRGRGHGYTF.